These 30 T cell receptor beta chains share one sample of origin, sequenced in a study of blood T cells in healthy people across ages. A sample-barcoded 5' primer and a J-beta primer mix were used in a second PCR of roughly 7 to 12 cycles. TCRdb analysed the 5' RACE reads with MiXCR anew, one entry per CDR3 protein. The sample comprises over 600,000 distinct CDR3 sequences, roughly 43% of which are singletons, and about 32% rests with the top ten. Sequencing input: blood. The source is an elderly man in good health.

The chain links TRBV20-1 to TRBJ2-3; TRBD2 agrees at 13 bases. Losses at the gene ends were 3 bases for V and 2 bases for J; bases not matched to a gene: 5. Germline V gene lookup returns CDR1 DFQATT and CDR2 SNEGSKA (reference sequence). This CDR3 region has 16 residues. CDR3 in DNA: TGCAGTGCTAGTGCTGGGACTAGCGGGGACACAGATACGCAGTATTTT. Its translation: CSASAGTSGDTDTQYF.

The CDR3 reads CASSSPGAGGPHNEQYF. In DNA, the CDR3 is TGTGCCAGCAGTTCCCCCGGAGCGGGAGGGCCCCACAATGAGCAGTACTTC. V is TRBV28 and J is TRBJ2-7; 10 bases map to TRBD2. V gave up 4 bases and J gave up 7 bases; unmatched junction bases: 16. This CDR3 is 17 amino acids long. Per germline, CDR1 MDHEN and CDR2 SYDVKM.

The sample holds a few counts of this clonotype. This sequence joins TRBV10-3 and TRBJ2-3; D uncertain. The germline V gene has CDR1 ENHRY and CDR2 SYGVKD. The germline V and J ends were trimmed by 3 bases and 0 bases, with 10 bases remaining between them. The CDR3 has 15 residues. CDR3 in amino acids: CAISEGVSSTDTQYF. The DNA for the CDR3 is TGTGCCATCAGTGAAGGAGTGTCTAGCACAGATACGCAGTATTTT.

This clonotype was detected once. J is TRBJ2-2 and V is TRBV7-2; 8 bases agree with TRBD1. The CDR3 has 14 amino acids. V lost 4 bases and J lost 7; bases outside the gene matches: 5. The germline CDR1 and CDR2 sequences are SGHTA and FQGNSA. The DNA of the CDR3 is TGTGCCAGCAGCTCCCGACAGGGGCACGGGGAGCTGTTTTTT. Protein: CASSSRQGHGELFF.

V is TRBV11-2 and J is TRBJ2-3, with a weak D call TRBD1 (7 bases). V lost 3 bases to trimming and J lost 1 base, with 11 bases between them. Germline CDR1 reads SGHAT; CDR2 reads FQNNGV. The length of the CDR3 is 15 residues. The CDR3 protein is CASSFAGQRTDTQYF. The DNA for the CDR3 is TGTGCCAGCAGCTTCGCGGGACAGCGCACAGATACGCAGTATTTT.

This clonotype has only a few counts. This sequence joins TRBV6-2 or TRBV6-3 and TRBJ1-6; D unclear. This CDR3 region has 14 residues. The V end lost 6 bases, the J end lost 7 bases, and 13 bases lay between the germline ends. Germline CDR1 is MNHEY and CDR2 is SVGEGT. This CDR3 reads CASSLALPNSPLHF. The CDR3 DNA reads TGTGCCAGCAGCCTCGCTTTGCCCAATTCACCCCTCCACTTT.

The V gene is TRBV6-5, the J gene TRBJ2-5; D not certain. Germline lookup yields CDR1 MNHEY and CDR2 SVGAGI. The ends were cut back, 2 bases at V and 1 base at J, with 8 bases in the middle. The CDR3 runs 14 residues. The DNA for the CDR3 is TGTGCCAGCAGTTACGCGGCAGTCCAAGAGACCCAGTACTTC. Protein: CASSYAAVQETQYF.

CDR3 residues: CASSVGSNEKLFF. CDR3 DNA: TGTGCCAGCAGCGTCGGATCTAATGAAAAACTGTTTTTT. The rearrangement uses TRBV7-2 and TRBJ1-4; D not certain. The CDR3 covers 13 residues. Trimming cost V 5 bases and J 3 bases, with 7 bases left between them. Per the germline V gene, CDR1 is SGHTA and CDR2 is FQGNSA.

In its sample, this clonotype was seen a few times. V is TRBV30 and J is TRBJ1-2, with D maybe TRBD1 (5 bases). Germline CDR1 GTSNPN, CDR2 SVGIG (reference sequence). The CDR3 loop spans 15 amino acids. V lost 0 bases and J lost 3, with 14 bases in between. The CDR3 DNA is TGTGCCTGGAGTGTAATTAACAGGATTTACTATGGCTACACCTTC. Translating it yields CAWSVINRIYYGYTF.

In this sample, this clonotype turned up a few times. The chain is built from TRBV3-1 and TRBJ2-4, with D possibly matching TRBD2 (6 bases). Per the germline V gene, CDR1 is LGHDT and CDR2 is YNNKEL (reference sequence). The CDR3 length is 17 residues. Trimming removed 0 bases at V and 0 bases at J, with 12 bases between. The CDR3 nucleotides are TGTGCCAGCAGCCAAGAATCGGCGGGGCGAGCCAAAAACATTCAGTACTTC. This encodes CASSQESAGRAKNIQYF.

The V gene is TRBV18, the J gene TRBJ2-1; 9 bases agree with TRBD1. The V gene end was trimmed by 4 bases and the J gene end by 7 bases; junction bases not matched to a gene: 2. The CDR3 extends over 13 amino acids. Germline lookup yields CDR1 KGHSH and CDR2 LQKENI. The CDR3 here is CASSRTGENEQFF. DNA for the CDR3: TGTGCCAGCTCACGGACAGGGGAAAATGAGCAGTTCTTC. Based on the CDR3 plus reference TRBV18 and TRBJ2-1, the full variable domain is NAGVMQNPRHLVRRRGQEARLRCSPMKGHSHVYWYRQLPEEGLKFMVYLQKENIIDESGMPKERFSAEFPKEGPSILRIQQVVRGDSAAYFCASSRTGENEQFFGPGTRLTVL.

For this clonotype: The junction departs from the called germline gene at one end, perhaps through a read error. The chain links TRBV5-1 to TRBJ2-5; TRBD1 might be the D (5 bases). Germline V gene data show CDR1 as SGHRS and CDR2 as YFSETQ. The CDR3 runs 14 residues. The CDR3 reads CAGSLEQGGETQYF. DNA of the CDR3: TGCGCCGGCAGCTTGGAGCAGGGTGGGGAGACCCAGTACTTC.

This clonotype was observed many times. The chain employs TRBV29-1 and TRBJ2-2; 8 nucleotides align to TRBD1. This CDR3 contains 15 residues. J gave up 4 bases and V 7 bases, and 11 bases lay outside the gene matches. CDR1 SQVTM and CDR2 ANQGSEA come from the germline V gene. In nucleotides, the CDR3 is TGCAGCGCCGGCGACAGGGGAAGTTCCACCGGGGAGCTGTTTTTT. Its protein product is CSAGDRGSSTGELFF.

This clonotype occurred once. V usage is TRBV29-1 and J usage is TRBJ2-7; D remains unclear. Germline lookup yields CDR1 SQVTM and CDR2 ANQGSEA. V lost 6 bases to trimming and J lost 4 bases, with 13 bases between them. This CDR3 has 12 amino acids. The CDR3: CSVDSVGYEQYF. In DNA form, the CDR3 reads TGCAGCGTCGACTCCGTCGGGTACGAGCAGTACTTC.

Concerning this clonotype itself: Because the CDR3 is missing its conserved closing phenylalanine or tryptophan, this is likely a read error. This chain's CDR3 is CSVAPAVSGTEAFL. The DNA of the CDR3 is TGCAGCGTTGCCCCCGCAGTTTCGGGCACTGAAGCTTTCCTT. The chain carries TRBV29-1 and TRBJ1-1; D unclear. The CDR3 consists of 14 residues. Germline V gives CDR1 SQVTM, CDR2 ANQGSEA. Trimming took 4 bases from V and 4 from J, leaving 16 bases between them.

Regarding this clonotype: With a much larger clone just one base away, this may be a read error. CDR3 nucleotide sequence: TGTGCCAGCAGGGATAACAGGGGGCCAAACGATGGCTACACCTTC. It is translated as CASRDNRGPNDGYTF. This chain uses TRBV2 with TRBJ1-2; 9 nucleotides align to TRBD1. Trimming at V came to 6 bases and at J to 6 bases, leaving 11 bases not matched to a gene. This CDR3 spans 15 amino acids. Germline CDR1 and CDR2: SNHLY and FYNNEI.

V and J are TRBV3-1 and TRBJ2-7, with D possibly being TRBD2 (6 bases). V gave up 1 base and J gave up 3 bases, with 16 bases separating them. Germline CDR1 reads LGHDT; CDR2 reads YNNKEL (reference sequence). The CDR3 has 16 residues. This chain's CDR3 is CASSQVSLAGYYEQYF. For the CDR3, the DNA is TGTGCCAGCAGCCAAGTCTCACTGGCGGGGTACTACGAGCAGTACTTC.

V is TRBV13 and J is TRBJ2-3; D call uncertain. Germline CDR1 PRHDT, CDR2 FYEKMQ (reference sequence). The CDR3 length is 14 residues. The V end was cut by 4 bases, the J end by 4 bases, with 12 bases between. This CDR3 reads CASSYNVKPDTQYF. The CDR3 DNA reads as TGTGCCAGCAGCTACAACGTCAAGCCAGATACGCAGTATTTT.

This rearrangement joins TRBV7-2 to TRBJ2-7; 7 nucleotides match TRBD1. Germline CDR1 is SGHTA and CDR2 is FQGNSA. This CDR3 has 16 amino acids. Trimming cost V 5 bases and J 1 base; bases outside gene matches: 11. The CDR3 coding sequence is TGTGCCAGCAGCCCCAACAGTGGCAGGGGGTCCTACGAGCAGTACTTC. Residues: CASSPNSGRGSYEQYF.

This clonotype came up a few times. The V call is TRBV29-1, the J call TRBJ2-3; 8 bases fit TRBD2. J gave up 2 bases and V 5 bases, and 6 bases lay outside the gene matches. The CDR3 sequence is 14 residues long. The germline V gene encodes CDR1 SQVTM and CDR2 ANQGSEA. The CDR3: CSVTRGGNTDTQYF. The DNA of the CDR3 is TGCAGCGTTACCCGGGGGGGGAACACAGATACGCAGTATTTT.

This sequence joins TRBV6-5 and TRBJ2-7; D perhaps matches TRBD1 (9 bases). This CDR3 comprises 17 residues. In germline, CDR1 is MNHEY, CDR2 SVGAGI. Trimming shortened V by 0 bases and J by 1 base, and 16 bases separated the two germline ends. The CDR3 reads CASSYSTGGTGSYEQYF. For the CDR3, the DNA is TGTGCCAGCAGTTACTCTACGGGGGGGACAGGGTCCTACGAGCAGTACTTC.

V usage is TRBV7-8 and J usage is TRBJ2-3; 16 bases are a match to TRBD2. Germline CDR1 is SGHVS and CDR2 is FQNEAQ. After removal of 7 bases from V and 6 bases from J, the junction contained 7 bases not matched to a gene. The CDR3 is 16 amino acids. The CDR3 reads CASKGLAGGTGDTQYF. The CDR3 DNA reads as TGTGCCAGCAAGGGACTAGCGGGGGGGACGGGGGATACGCAGTATTTT.

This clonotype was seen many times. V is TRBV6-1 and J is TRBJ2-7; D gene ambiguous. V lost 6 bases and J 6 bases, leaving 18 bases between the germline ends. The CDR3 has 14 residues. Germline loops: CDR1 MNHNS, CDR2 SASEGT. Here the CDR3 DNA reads TGTGCCAGCAGCCAAATCAATACGGTTTCCGAGCAGTACTTC. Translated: CASSQINTVSEQYF.

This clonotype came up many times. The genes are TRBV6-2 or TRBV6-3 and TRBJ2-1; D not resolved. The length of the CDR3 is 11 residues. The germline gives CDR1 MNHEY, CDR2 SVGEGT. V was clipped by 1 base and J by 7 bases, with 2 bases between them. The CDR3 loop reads CASSYLNEQFF. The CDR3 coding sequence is TGTGCCAGCAGTTACTTAAATGAGCAGTTCTTC.

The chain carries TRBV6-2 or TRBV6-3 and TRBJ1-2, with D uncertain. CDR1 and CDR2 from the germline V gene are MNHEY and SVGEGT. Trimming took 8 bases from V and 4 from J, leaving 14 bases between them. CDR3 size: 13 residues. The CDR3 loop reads CASGETLGYGYTF. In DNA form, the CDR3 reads TGTGCCAGCGGTGAAACACTTGGCTATGGCTACACCTTC.

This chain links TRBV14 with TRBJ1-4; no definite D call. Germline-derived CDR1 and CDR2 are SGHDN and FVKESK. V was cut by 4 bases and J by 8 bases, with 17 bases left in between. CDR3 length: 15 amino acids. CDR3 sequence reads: CASSLYSGPGEKLFF. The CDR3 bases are TGTGCCAGCAGCCTATACAGCGGGCCTGGAGAAAAACTGTTTTTT. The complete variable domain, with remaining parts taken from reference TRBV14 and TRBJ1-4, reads EAGVTQFPSHSVIEKGQTVTLRCDPISGHDNLYWYRRVMGKEIKFLLHFVKESKQDESGMPNNRFLAERTGGTYSTLKVQPAELEDSGVYFCASSLYSGPGEKLFFGSGTQLSVL.

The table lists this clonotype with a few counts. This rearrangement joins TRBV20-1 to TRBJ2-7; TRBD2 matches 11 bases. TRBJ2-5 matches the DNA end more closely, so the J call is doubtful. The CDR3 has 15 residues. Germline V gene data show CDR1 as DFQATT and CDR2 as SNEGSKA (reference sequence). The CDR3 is CSAAVPSGRRETQYF. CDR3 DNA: TGCAGTGCCGCGGTCCCTAGCGGGAGGAGGGAGACCCAGTACTTC.

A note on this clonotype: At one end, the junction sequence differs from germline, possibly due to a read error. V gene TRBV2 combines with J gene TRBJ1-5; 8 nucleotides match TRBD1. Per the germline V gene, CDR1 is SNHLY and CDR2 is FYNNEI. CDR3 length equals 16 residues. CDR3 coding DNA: TGTGCCAGCAGTTACGACAGGGGAATCAGCAATCGGCCCCAGCATTTT. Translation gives CASSYDRGISNRPQHF.

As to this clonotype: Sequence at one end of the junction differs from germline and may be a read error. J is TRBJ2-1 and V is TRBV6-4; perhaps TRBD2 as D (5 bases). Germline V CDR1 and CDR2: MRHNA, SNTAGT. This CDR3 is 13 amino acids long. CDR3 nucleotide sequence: TGTGCCGGCAGTGACCGCCCGGGGAATGAGCAGTTCTTC. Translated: CAGSDRPGNEQFF.

The CDR3 bases are TGCGCCAGCAGCCAAGGAGGGGTTGGCTACAATGAGCAGTTCTTC. It codes for CASSQGGVGYNEQFF. The rearrangement joins TRBV4-1 to TRBJ2-1, with D perhaps given as TRBD1 or TRBD2 (5 bases each). Trimming removed 1 base at V and 3 bases at J, with 10 bases between. CDR3 length equals 15 residues. CDR1 and CDR2 (germline): MGHRA, YSYEKL.